This TCR beta chain came from a study of blood T cell repertoires in COVID-19. Germline V gives CDR1 SGHNT, CDR2 YYREEE (reference sequence). The CDR3 runs to 14 residues. The germline V and J ends were trimmed by 4 bases and 3 bases, with 14 bases remaining between them. Profiled with immunoSEQ multiplex PCR; TCRdb holds only in-frame clones, not every one. There are about 110,000 clones in the sample; 75% to 90% occur only once, and approximately 4.3% lies in the top ten. This chain connects TRBV5-4 to TRBJ2-7; the D gene is possibly TRBD2 (7 bases). This clonotype was obtained from a woman in her fifties or sixties with acute or convalescent COVID-19. The specimen was peripheral blood. DNA of the CDR3: TGTGCCAGCAGCCCGACGGGGGGCAACTACGAGCAGTACTTC. Its translation is CASSPTGGNYEQYF.